The 16 T cell receptor beta chains reported below all come from one sample, sequenced in a study of OX40 agonist ivuxolimab in advanced cancers. The protocol was immunoSEQ multiplex PCR, while the TCRdb copy is restricted to in-frame clones and leaves out a portion. Among over 40,000 clones, 70% to 90% were seen once, and the ten largest hold less than 3.5%. The sequences come from CD4+ or CD8+ T cells sorted from blood, collected in a trial of the OX40 agonist ivuxolimab. These receptors were taken from an adult with an advanced solid tumor such as melanoma, head and neck, liver or kidney cancer.

This clone appeared a single time. The CDR3 protein is CASSFRYGPVNTEAFF. CDR3 nucleotide sequence: TGTGCCAGCAGCTTTAGGTACGGTCCTGTCAACACTGAAGCTTTCTTT. The chain joins TRBV7-9 to TRBJ1-1; D unclear. Germline V gene lookup returns CDR1 SEHNR and CDR2 FQNEAQ (reference sequence). Trimming pared 3 bases from V and 2 bases from J, leaving 16 bases between. The CDR3 extends over 16 amino acids.

The chain links TRBV27 to TRBJ1-2; TRBD1 aligns across 8 bases. Trimming removed 4 bases from V and 6 bases from J; junction bases left unmatched: 7. Germline V gene data show CDR1 as MNHEY and CDR2 as SMNVEV (reference sequence). The CDR3 length is 14 residues. The CDR3 DNA reads as TGTGCCAGCAGTTCGGACAGGGCCGCCAATGGCTACACCTTC. Amino acid sequence: CASSSDRAANGYTF.

The gene calls are TRBV9 and TRBJ2-1; no firm D call. The CDR3 covers 16 residues. CDR1 and CDR2 (germline): SGDLS, YYNGEE. V lost 4 bases and J 6 bases, leaving 20 bases between the germline ends. The CDR3 bases are TGTGCCAGCAGCTCCAACATAGCTCCGCCTGGCAATGAGCAGTTCTTC. Its protein is CASSSNIAPPGNEQFF.

V and J are TRBV28 and TRBJ1-2; D ambiguous. The CDR3 loop spans 12 amino acids. Germline CDR1 MDHEN, CDR2 SYDVKM. The germline V and J ends were trimmed by 9 bases and 6 bases, with 14 bases remaining between them. This chain's CDR3 is CASTEGGDGYTF. The CDR3 DNA sequence: TGTGCCAGTACGGAGGGAGGAGATGGCTACACCTTC.

The chain is built from TRBV30 and TRBJ2-1; possible D gene TRBD2, 6 bases. The CDR3 contains 14 residues. V was pared by 4 bases and J by 4 bases, with 14 bases between. Germline lookup yields CDR1 GTSNPN and CDR2 SVGIG (reference sequence). In DNA, the CDR3 is TGTGCCTGGAACAAAGCGGGCCCGTACAATGAGCAGTTCTTC. Translation: CAWNKAGPYNEQFF.

The genes are TRBV7-2 and TRBJ1-5; 8 bases are shared with TRBD1. The CDR3 is made up of 15 amino acids. V dropped 1 base and J dropped 5; count of bases not matched to a gene: 4. Germline loops: CDR1 SGHTA, CDR2 FQGNSA. The DNA of the CDR3 is TGTGCCAGCAGCTTAGGGCAGGGGGCGGATCAGCCCCAGCATTTT. Protein: CASSLGQGADQPQHF.

The chain uses TRBV11-3 and TRBJ2-1, with 11 bases aligning to TRBD2. J lost 5 bases, V lost 5 bases, and 8 bases had no gene match. This CDR3 contains 16 residues. The germline gives CDR1 SGHNT, CDR2 YENEEA. CDR3 nucleotides: TGTGCCAGCAGCCCCGGGACTAGCGGTCTCCACAATGAGCAGTTCTTC. Translated: CASSPGTSGLHNEQFF.

This clone was seen once. The genes are TRBV6-6 and TRBJ1-1; tentative D call: TRBD1 (5 bases). The germline V and J ends were trimmed by 5 bases and 7 bases, with 8 bases remaining between them. CDR3 length equals 11 residues. CDR1 is MNHNY and CDR2 is SVGAGI in the germline V gene (reference sequence). The CDR3 region is CASSQGVEAFF. The CDR3 region has the DNA TGTGCCAGCAGTCAAGGGGTTGAAGCTTTCTTT.

This clone turned up a few times. The chain carries TRBV5-6 and TRBJ1-2; unclear D gene. The V gene's germline CDR1 is SGHDT and CDR2 YYEEEE. The CDR3 sequence is 13 residues long. Between the trimmed V and J ends, which lost 0 bases and 8 bases, there was a span of 11 bases. CDR3 residues: CASSLAPRRGYTF. DNA for the CDR3: TGTGCCAGCAGCTTGGCCCCCAGGCGGGGCTACACCTTC.

This CDR3 is CAFKTASGTQYF. Here the CDR3 DNA reads TGTGCCTTTAAGACAGCTTCGGGGACCCAGTACTTC. This chain connects TRBV6-6 to TRBJ2-5; weak D call: TRBD1 (5 bases). Germline V gives CDR1 MNHNY, CDR2 SVGAGI (reference sequence). The CDR3 contains 12 residues. Trimming took 11 bases from V and 7 from J, leaving 17 bases between them.

The CDR3 region has the DNA TGTGCCAGCACCCTGGACCGCAGCACAGATACGCAGTATTTT. Translating it yields CASTLDRSTDTQYF. The rearrangement joins TRBV2 to TRBJ2-3; D is unclear. The CDR3 spans 14 residues. The V gene lost 7 bases and the J gene lost 0 bases, with 11 bases spanning the gap. The germline gives CDR1 SNHLY, CDR2 FYNNEI.

This rearrangement joins TRBV19 to TRBJ1-1; no reliable D call. Trimming took off 7 bases at V and 1 base at J, with 19 bases between the two ends. CDR1 is LNHDA and CDR2 is SQIVND in the germline V gene (reference sequence). This CDR3 has 16 amino acids. This CDR3 is CASTYHGLSKNTEAFF. DNA of the CDR3: TGTGCCAGTACCTACCATGGTCTTAGTAAGAACACTGAAGCTTTCTTT.

This clone was seen just once. The chain joins TRBV6-1 to TRBJ2-7; the D gene could be TRBD1 or TRBD2 (6 bases each). The CDR3 spans 13 residues. Trimming removed 5 bases from V and 3 bases from J, with 11 bases in between. The V gene's germline CDR1 is MNHNS and CDR2 SASEGT. The CDR3 DNA sequence: TGTGCCAGCAGTCGGGGGCCTATCTACGAGCAGTACTTC. Encoded protein: CASSRGPIYEQYF.

The genes are TRBV14 and TRBJ2-3, with a tentative D call TRBD1 (6 bases). In germline, CDR1 is SGHDN, CDR2 FVKESK. With 0 bases removed from V and 4 bases from J, the gap between germline ends came to 8 bases. The CDR3 totals 14 residues. Written as DNA, the CDR3 is TGTGCCAGCAGCCAAGAGGACAGATCAGATACGCAGTATTTT. Protein sequence: CASSQEDRSDTQYF.

In its sample, this clone was seen once. V gene TRBV5-4 combines with J gene TRBJ1-2; the D is unclear. The CDR3 has 13 residues. V shed 1 base and J shed 5 bases, with 9 bases lying between them. Germline V lookup: CDR1 SGHNT, CDR2 YYREEE (reference sequence). CDR3 nucleotides: TGTGCCAGCAGCTTGTTTCCCCCGTATGGCTACACCTTC. This translates into CASSLFPPYGYTF.

The chain links TRBV19 to TRBJ2-1; D perhaps matches TRBD2 (6 bases). The CDR3 covers 15 residues. Trimming pared 5 bases from V and 6 bases from J, leaving 17 bases between. CDR1 is LNHDA, CDR2 SQIVND, per germline (reference sequence). The CDR3 here is CASSPSGLPSNEQFF. The DNA for the CDR3 is TGTGCCAGTAGTCCCTCGGGACTCCCCTCCAATGAGCAGTTCTTC.